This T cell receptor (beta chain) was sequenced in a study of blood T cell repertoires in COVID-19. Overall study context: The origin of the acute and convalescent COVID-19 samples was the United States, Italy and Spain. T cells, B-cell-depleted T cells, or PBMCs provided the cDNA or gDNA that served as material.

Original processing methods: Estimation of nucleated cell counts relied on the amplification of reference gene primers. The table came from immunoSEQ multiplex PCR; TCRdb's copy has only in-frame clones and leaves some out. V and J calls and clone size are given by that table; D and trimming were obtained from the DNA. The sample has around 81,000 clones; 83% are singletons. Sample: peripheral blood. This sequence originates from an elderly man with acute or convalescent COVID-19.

CDR3 region: CASSYSDISSGNTIYF. The DNA for the CDR3 is TGTGCCAGCAGTTACTCCGACATAAGCTCTGGAAACACCATATATTTT. V gene TRBV6-5 combines with J gene TRBJ1-3; D ambiguous. Germline V CDR1 and CDR2: MNHEY, SVGAGI. This CDR3 is built from 16 residues. V lost 0 bases, J lost 0 bases, and 9 bases lay in between.